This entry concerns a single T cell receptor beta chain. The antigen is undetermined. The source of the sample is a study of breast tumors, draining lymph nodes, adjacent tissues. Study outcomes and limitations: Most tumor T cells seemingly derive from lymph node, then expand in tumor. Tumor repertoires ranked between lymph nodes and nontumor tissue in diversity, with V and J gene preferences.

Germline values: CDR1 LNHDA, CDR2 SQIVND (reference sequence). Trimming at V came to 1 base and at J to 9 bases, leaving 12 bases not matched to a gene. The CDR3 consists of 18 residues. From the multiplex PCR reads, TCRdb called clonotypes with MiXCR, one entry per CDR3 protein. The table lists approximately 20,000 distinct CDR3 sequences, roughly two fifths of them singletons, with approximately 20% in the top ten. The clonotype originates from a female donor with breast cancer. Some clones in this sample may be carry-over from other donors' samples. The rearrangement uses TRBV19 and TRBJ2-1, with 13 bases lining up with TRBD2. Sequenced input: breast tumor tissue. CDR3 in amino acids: CASSIGASWTSGRSEQFF. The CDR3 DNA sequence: TGTGCCAGTAGTATAGGAGCGTCGTGGACTAGCGGGAGAAGTGAGCAGTTCTTC.